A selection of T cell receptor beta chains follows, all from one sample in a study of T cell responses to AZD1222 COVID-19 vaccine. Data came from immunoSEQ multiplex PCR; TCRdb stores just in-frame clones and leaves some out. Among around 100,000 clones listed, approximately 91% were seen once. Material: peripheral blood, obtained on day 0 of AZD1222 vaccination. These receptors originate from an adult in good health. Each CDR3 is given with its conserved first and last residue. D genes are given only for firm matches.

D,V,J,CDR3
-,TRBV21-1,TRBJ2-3,CASSRGTASTDTQYF
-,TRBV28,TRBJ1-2,CATPLGGPLAHGGYTF
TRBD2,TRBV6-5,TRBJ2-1,CASSYSGLAGGNEQFF
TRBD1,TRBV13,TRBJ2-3,CASSHRGTGVSTDTQYF
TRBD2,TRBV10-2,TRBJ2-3,CASSESVGGPPDTQYF
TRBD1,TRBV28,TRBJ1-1,CASSYSGGEAFF
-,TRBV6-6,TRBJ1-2,CASSPRGLEFYGYTF
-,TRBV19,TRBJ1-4,CASSPAAPNEKLFF
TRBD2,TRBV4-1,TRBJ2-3,CASSASGRAPDTQYF
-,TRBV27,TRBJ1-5,CASSWSRHQPQHF
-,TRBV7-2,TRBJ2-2,CASSLARTANYHRELFF
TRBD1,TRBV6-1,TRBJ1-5,CASSGTDRDSNQPQHF
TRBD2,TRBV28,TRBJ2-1,CASSLLAGVVNEQFF
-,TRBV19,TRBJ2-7,CASSITGTYEQYF
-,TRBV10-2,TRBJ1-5,CASSGGVYGQPQHF
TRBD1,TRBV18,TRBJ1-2,CASSQGTGGGGYTF
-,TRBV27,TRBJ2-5,CASSFSRETLKQYF
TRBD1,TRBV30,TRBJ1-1,CAWSVRTGRLNTEAFF
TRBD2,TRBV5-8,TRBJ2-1,CASSKIAGANEQFF
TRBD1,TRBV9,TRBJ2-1,CASSDHGTGGPSSYNEQFF
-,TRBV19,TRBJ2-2,CASSSGQTGELFF
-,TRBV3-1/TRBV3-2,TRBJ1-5,CASSQGGPQHF